This TCR beta chain was sequenced for a study of shared clonotypes between healthy human individuals (dated by TCRdb to 2020 to 2022). About the full investigation: A couple of women and a few men aged 18 to 49 years were included in the cohort. For each donor, CD4 naive and CD4 memory were each given three plates, CD8 naive was given two plates, and CD8 memory was given one plate. Leukapheresis yielded between about 0.94 and 8.9 billion PBMCs per donor. To increase sequencing depth and limit assay-specific biases, TCR repertoire library preparation and sequencing were carried out by different laboratories using diverse techniques. To estimate repertoire size and how much clonotype sharing occurs between individuals, the study deeply sequenced the blood TCR repertoires of about 5 healthy adults. What the work shows at the level of the full study, not this receptor alone: Even with the large sequencing depth, rarefaction of the sorted-subset datasets indicated that sequencing was incomplete. Based on pairwise subsampling, the degree of clonotype sharing among donors was expected to be affected by sequencing depth. The small number of donors limited the genetic and exposure-history diversity represented. Sampling was restricted to blood, and TCR repertoires in tissue are likely to differ from TCR repertoires in blood. Naive subsets generally had larger estimated clonotype richness than memory subsets. Clonotypes shared by all four sorted-subset donors showed higher generation probabilities than non-shared clonotypes. Sharing across a handful of donors was observed for around 5% of naive CD4, 3% to 4% of naive CD8, over 2% of memory CD4, and over 0.3% of memory CD8 clonotypes.

CDR1 and CDR2, looked up from the germline V gene, are LGHNA and YSLEER. V trim: 4 bases; J trim: 7 bases; unmatched bases: 5. Taken from cysteine to phenylalanine, the CDR3 has 14 residues. Only CDR3 DNA is held: 42 bases, read in frame from base 1. Using the deep immunoSEQ assay, multiplex PCR amplified TCR CDR3 regions from genomic DNA. For each cell subset, the extracted genomic DNA was distributed evenly across all wells of several immunoSEQ 96-well plates, and each plate served as one replicate. Each replicate PCR for sorted subsets received around 200 ng genomic DNA, equal to 30,000 or so T cell genomes. The purified libraries were quantified using a Qubit 3.0 fluorometer, sized with a Bioanalyzer 2100, and then quantified again using the KAPA Library Quantification kit. Every immunoSEQ 96-well plate was sequenced on a dedicated single-read 150-cycle Illumina NextSeq 550 flow cell. Per the original workflow: Because only junctional sequences without quality scores were contained in the immunoSEQ output, filtering matching that applied to full-length reads could not be performed. Sequences were annotated with PyIR, a Python wrapper for IgBLAST v1.9, using IMGT germline references to assign V/J genes and CDR3. Reads with weak V/J assignments (E-value above 1e-6), missing CDR3, stop codons, out-of-frame junctions, or ambiguous translated residues were removed. V3J clonotypes were defined as sequences sharing the same inferred V gene, J gene, and CDR3 amino acid sequence. Percentage overlap between repertoires was calculated by dividing the number of shared unique clonotypes by the size of the smaller repertoire. Repertoire richness was assessed with RTK rarefaction, the Chao1 estimator, and Recon v2.1 estimates of unobserved clonotypes. Generation probabilities were computed with OLGA for all TCRbeta clonotypes obtained by the gDNA method from a handful of donors. In TCRdb, the immuneACCESS table is reduced to in-frame sequences with V and J assigned. These tables do not hold every clone; where another copy was compared, an unresolved V gene accounts for under half, and the others remain unexplained. V, J and clone size derive from that table, while D and trimming were established from the DNA sequence. The sample profile shows under 1,100,000 clones; approximately 76% of them were found once. Clones ranked in the top ten supply approximately 1.3% of the sample.

Healthy HIV-negative adults with no recently reported acute infections or vaccinations were included as donors. Every donor was a Caucasian adult residing in Nashville, Tennessee, USA. CD4+ T cells were enriched by magnetic negative selection, after which naive cells were positively selected on CD45RA and the negative fraction was taken as the memory subset. Blood was collected by leukapheresis, and PBMCs were isolated by Ficoll-Histopaque density gradient centrifugation and then cryopreserved in liquid nitrogen vapor phase. Purity and quantity of every magnetically sorted T cell population were checked by analytical flow cytometry. Genomic DNA was isolated from each sorted fraction and quantified by UV absorbance on a Nanodrop 2000c. Comments on this clone: Its antigen target is currently unknown. No per-base quality is available; no much larger clone lies one base away.

This sequence uses TRBV4-3 and TRBJ1-4, and 8 bases in between align with TRBD1. Sequencing used memory CD4+ T cells sorted from blood. The cell subset or site label for this specimen denotes: CD45RA-negative fraction. This sequence originates from a man between 18 and 29 years old in good health. The nucleotide sequence reads TGCGCCAGCAGCCCCGGTGGACAGGGTGAAAAACTGTTTTTT. Its translation is CASSPGGQGEKLFF.